A selection of T cell receptor beta chains follows, all from one sample in a study of blood T cell repertoires in COVID-19. Profiling relied on immunoSEQ multiplex PCR, and the TCRdb table lists in-frame clones only, not all of them. The table lists approximately 76,000 clones, around nine tenths of them singletons, with 7.5% to 9% in the top ten. The sample was peripheral blood. The origin of the receptors is a human donor in a cohort sampled during active COVID-19. CDR3s include the opening cysteine and the closing phenylalanine or tryptophan. D genes are given only for firm matches. Clone size is shown for a subset of rows, as once, few, many or a class of expanded clone.

TRBJ2-7 | TRBD2 | - | TRBV28 | CASSLNTRGPIAGGLEQYF | TGTGCCAGCAGTTTAAATACGCGGGGCCCTATAGCGGGGGGCCTTGAGCAGTACTTC
TRBJ2-3 | TRBD2 | - | TRBV11-2 | CASSRPGLAGGRGTDTQYF | TGTGCCAGCAGCCGTCCGGGACTAGCGGGGGGGCGGGGCACAGATACGCAGTATTTT
TRBJ2-3 | TRBD2 | - | TRBV4-2 | CASSQDTGGATDTQYF | TGTGCCAGCAGCCAAGATACCGGGGGGGCCACAGATACGCAGTATTTT
TRBJ1-1 | - | - | TRBV4-3 | CASSQDAGRRYTEAFF | TGCGCCAGCAGCCAAGACGCAGGCAGGAGGTACACTGAAGCTTTCTTT
TRBJ1-1 | - | - | TRBV5-6 | CASSREPETTNTEAFF | TGTGCCAGCAGCCGGGAGCCCGAGACAACCAACACTGAAGCTTTCTTT
TRBJ1-1 | - | - | TRBV4-1 | CASSHSSAGNTEAFF | TGCGCCAGCAGCCATTCGAGTGCAGGGAACACTGAAGCTTTCTTT
TRBJ2-7 | - | - | TRBV27 | CASSEGVAYEQYF | TGTGCCAGCAGCGAGGGGGTCGCCTACGAGCAGTACTTC
TRBJ1-6 | TRBD1 | - | TRBV5-1 | CASSHTGQDSPLHF | TGCGCCAGCAGTCACACGGGACAGGATTCACCCCTCCACTTT
TRBJ2-6 | - | - | TRBV11-2 | CASSRRTMTASGANVLTF | TGTGCCAGCAGCCGACGAACAATGACAGCCTCTGGGGCCAACGTCCTGACTTTC
TRBJ1-6 | - | - | TRBV25-1 | CASSEGGADNSPLHF | TGTGCCAGCAGTGAAGGGGGGGCGGATAATTCACCCCTCCACTTT
TRBJ2-7 | TRBD1 | - | TRBV5-5 | CASSSTGTVKPYEQYF | TGTGCCAGCAGCTCTACCGGGACAGTGAAACCCTACGAGCAGTACTTC
TRBJ1-1 | TRBD1 | - | TRBV11-2 | CASSSQGEAFF | TGTGCCAGCAGCTCACAGGGGGAAGCTTTCTTT
TRBJ2-1 | TRBD2 | - | TRBV4-1 | CASSQVVRTSGYNEQFF | TGCGCCAGCAGCCAAGTCGTCAGGACTAGCGGGTACAATGAGCAGTTCTTC
TRBJ2-7 | - | once | TRBV11-2 | CASGSGPYRDIGIDEQYF | TGTGCCAGCGGCTCTGGGCCATACCGGGACATAGGGATCGACGAGCAGTACTTC
TRBJ1-3 | TRBD1 | once | TRBV9 | CASSVGGQGGRGNTIYF | TGTGCCAGCAGCGTAGGAGGTCAGGGGGGCCGTGGAAACACCATATATTTT
TRBJ2-5 | - | once | TRBV7-8 | CASSLHGPRSEQETQYF | TGTGCCAGCAGCTTACATGGGCCCCGTTCAGAACAAGAGACCCAGTACTTC
TRBJ1-2 | - | - | TRBV27 | CASSSGYGYTF | TGTGCCAGCAGTTCGGGCTATGGCTACACCTTC